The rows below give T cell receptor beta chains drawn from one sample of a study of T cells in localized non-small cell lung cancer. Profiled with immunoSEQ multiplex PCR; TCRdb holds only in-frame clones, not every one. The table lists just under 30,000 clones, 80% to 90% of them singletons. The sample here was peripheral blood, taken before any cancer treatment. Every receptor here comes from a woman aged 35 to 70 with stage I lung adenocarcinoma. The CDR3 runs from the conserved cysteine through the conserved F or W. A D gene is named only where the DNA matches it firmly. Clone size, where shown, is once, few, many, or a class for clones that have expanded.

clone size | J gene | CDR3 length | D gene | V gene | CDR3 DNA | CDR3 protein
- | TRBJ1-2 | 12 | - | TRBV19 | TGTGCCAGTAGTATGAGTTGGGATGGCTACACCTTC | CASSMSWDGYTF
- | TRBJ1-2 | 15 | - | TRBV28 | TGTGCCAGCAGTTTAAGTTCCAGTCGGGAGAATGGCTACACCTTC | CASSLSSSRENGYTF
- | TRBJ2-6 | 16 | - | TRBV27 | TGTGCCAGCAGTTCCCTCACACGCTCTGGGGCCAACGTCCTGACTTTC | CASSSLTRSGANVLTF
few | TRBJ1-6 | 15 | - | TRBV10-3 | TGTGCCATCAGGCCCGAACGTGGGTCTGGGTCACCCCTCCACTTT | CAIRPERGSGSPLHF
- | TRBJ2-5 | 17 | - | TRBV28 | TGTGCCAGCAGTTTAGCGAGGACAGAAGAAGACCAAGAGACCCAGTACTTC | CASSLARTEEDQETQYF
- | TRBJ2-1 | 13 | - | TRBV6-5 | TGTGCCAGCAGTGGCGGGCTCTACAATGAGCAGTTCTTC | CASSGGLYNEQFF
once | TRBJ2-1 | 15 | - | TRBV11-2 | TGTGCCAGCAGCTTGTCCCGTCGGGGCTACAATGAGCAGTTCTTC | CASSLSRRGYNEQFF
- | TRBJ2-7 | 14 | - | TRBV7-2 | TGTGCCAGCAGCTACTACTCGCGGGGCAACGAGCAGTACTTC | CASSYYSRGNEQYF
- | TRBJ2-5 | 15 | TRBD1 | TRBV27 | TGTGCCAGCAGTCTCACAGGGGGACTCGGGGAGACCCAGTACTTC | CASSLTGGLGETQYF
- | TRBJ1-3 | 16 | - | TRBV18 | TGTGCCAGCTCACCGATCTTCGGGACACATGGAAACACCATATATTTT | CASSPIFGTHGNTIYF
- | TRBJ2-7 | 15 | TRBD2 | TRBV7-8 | TGTGCCAGCAGCCAACTACTAGCGGGCTTGTACGAGCAGTACTTC | CASSQLLAGLYEQYF
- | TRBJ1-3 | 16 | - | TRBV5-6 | TGTGCCAGCAGCTTGGCCTCAACAGTCTCTGGAAACACCATATATTTT | CASSLASTVSGNTIYF
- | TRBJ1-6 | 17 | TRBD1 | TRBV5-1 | TGCGCCAGCAGCTTGGCCGGGACAGGGGTCGTCAATTCACCCCTCCACTTT | CASSLAGTGVVNSPLHF
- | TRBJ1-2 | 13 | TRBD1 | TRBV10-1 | TGCGCCAGCAGCGGGGACAGCAACTATGGCTACACCTTC | CASSGDSNYGYTF
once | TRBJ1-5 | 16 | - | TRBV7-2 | TGTGCCAGCAGCTTAGGACGGACTAATAGCAATCAGCCCCAGCATTTT | CASSLGRTNSNQPQHF
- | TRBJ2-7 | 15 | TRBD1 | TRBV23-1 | TGCGCCAGCAGTCAACCGGGACAGCCGTCCTACGAGCAGTACTTC | CASSQPGQPSYEQYF
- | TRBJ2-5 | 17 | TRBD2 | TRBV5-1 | TGCGCCAGCAGCCCTGGACTAGCGGGAGGTGGCCAAGAGACCCAGTACTTC | CASSPGLAGGGQETQYF
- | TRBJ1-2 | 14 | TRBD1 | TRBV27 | TGTGCCAGCAGTTGGGCAGGGGGAGACTATGGCTACACCTTC | CASSWAGGDYGYTF
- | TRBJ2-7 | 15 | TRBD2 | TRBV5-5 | TGTGCCAGCAGCTTGGAGACTAGCGGCACCTACGAGCAGTACTTC | CASSLETSGTYEQYF
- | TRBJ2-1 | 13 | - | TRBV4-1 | TGCGCCAGCAGCCAAGTTGGCGGGGATGAGCAGTTCTTC | CASSQVGGDEQFF
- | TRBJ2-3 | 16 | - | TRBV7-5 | TGTGTCAGAAGCTTCAGAGGGCTTTTTGGCACAGATACGCAGTATTTT | CVRSFRGLFGTDTQYF
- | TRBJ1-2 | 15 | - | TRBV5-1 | TGCGCCAGCAGCTTGGACAACGCACTTAACTATGGCTACACCTTC | CASSLDNALNYGYTF
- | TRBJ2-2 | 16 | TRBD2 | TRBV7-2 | TGTGCCAGCAGCCCCCAAGGGACTACCAACACCGGGGAGCTGTTTTTT | CASSPQGTTNTGELFF
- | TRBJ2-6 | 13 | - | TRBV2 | TGTGCCAGCAGTGGAGCTGGGGCCAACGTCCTGACTTTC | CASSGAGANVLTF
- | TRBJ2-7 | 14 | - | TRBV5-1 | TGCGCCAGCAGCTTGGTGACGGGGTACTACGAGCAGTACTTC | CASSLVTGYYEQYF
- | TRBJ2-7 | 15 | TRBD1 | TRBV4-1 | TGCGCCAGCAGCCCGTCGACAGGGGGCTTTGACGAGCAGTACTTC | CASSPSTGGFDEQYF
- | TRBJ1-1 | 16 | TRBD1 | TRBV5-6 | TGTGCCAGCAGCTTCGAGACAGGGACTATGAACACTGAAGCTTTCTTT | CASSFETGTMNTEAFF
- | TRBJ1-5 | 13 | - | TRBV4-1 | TGCGCCAGCAGCCCGGACAGTAATCAGCCCCAGCATTTT | CASSPDSNQPQHF
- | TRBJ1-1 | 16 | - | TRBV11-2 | TGTGCCAGCAGCTTACGGTCCCCCGGCGCTAACACTGAAGCTTTCTTT | CASSLRSPGANTEAFF
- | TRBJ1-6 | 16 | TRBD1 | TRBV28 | TGTGCCAGCACTCCTCTACCGGGACAGTATAATTCACCCCTCCACTTT | CASTPLPGQYNSPLHF
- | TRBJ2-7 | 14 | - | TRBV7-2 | TGTGCCAGCAGCTTACAGGGTGCCCTCTACGAGCAGTACTTC | CASSLQGALYEQYF
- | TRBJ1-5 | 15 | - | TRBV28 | TGTGCCAGCAGAGCCCAAAGCCGGAGCAATCAGCCCCAGCATTTT | CASRAQSRSNQPQHF
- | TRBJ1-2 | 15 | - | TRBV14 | TGTGCCAGCAGCCAAGAAACGGTTACGGACTATGGCTACACCTTC | CASSQETVTDYGYTF
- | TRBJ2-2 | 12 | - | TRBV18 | TGTGCCAGCTCACCACCTCCAGGGGAGCTGTTTTTT | CASSPPPGELFF
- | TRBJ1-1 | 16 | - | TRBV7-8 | TGTGCCAGCAGCGACCCCCTTAAAGGGAGGGACACTGAAGCTTTCTTT | CASSDPLKGRDTEAFF
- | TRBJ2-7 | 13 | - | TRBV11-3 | TGTGCCAGCAGCTCACAGAATGGCCACGAGCAGTACTTC | CASSSQNGHEQYF
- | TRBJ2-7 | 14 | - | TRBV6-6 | TGTGCCAGCAGTTACTCCAGGGTCTCCTACGAGCAGTACTTC | CASSYSRVSYEQYF
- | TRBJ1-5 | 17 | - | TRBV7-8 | TGTGCCAGCAGCTTGCGAGAGGCCCCGAGGAGCAATCAGCCCCAGCATTTT | CASSLREAPRSNQPQHF
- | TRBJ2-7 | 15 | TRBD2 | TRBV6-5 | TGTGCCAGCAGTTATCCAAGCGGGGCCGGGGACGAGCAGTACTTC | CASSYPSGAGDEQYF
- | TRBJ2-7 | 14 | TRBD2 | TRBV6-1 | TGTGCCAGCACCGCGGGGGGATCTTCCTACGAGCAGTACTTC | CASTAGGSSYEQYF
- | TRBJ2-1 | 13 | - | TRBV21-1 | TGTGCCAGCAGCAAAGGTCCCTACAATGAGCAGTTCTTC | CASSKGPYNEQFF
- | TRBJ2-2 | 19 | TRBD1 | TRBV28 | TGTGCCAGCACCACCTTGGTGGACCCCCGGACAGGGGGCATCGGGGAGCTGTTTTTT | CASTTLVDPRTGGIGELFF
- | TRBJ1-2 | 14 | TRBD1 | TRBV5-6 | TGTGCCAGCAGCTTGAGGCAGGGGGTGCTAGGCTACACCTTC | CASSLRQGVLGYTF
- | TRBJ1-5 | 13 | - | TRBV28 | TGTGCCAGCAGTCTCGAGTTTAATCAGCCCCAGCATTTT | CASSLEFNQPQHF